Below are 26 T cell receptor beta chains sequenced from a single sample in a study of blood T cells in healthy people across ages. Primers used in a second PCR of about 7 to 12 cycles were a sample-barcoded 5' primer and a J-beta primer mix. From the 5' RACE reads, TCRdb called clonotypes with MiXCR, one entry per CDR3 protein. The sample has 500,000 to 600,000 distinct CDR3 sequences, 27% seen once. Sequencing was carried out using blood. These receptors were obtained from a woman aged 70-85 years in good health.

This clonotype was seen a handful of times. V gene TRBV4-2 combines with J gene TRBJ2-1; D remains unclear. The CDR3 spans 14 residues. Germline CDR1 reads LGHNA; CDR2 reads YNFKEQ. The ends were cut back, 4 bases at V and 4 bases at J, with 11 bases in the middle. For the CDR3, the DNA is TGTGCCAGCAGCCCTACAGCGCCTTACAATGAGCAGTTCTTC. Its protein is CASSPTAPYNEQFF.

This clonotype appeared a few times. This chain joins TRBV7-9 and TRBJ2-1; 10 nucleotides agree with TRBD2. The CDR3 runs to 19 residues. CDR1 is SEHNR, CDR2 FQNEAQ, per germline (reference sequence). Trimming took 1 base from V and 3 from J; bases not matched to a gene: 12. The CDR3, as DNA: TGTGCCAGCAGCTTAGGTCGAGAAGCGGGGGGGTCGGTCTACAATGAGCAGTTCTTC. This translates into CASSLGREAGGSVYNEQFF.

This clonotype showed up just a few times. This may stem from a read error, because a much larger clone lies one nucleotide away. This chain uses TRBV7-9 with TRBJ1-3, with no clear D. In germline, CDR1 is SEHNR, CDR2 FQNEAQ (reference sequence). The V end was cut by 1 base, the J end by 4 bases, with 11 bases between. The CDR3 is 15 residues long. DNA of the CDR3: TGTGCCAGCAGCTTAGAACTGGGGAGAGGAAACACCATATATTTT. Amino acids: CASSLELGRGNTIYF.

Only a few counts were recorded for this clonotype. This chain links TRBV3-1 with TRBJ2-5; possible D gene TRBD2, 6 bases. This CDR3 is 14 amino acids long. Germline assignment: CDR1 LGHDT and CDR2 YNNKEL (reference sequence). Trimming removed 2 bases at V and 1 base at J, with 8 bases between. This CDR3 is CASSQRGTQETQYF. CDR3 in DNA: TGTGCCAGCAGCCAACGCGGGACCCAAGAGACCCAGTACTTC.

The table lists this clonotype with a few counts. V usage is TRBV20-1 and J usage is TRBJ2-5; 15 nucleotides agree with TRBD2. Germline lookup yields CDR1 DFQATT and CDR2 SNEGSKA (reference sequence). V shed 6 bases and J 3 bases; nucleotides not matched to a gene: 5. The CDR3 contains 15 residues. CDR3 coding DNA: TGCAGTGCCCTCAGGACTAGCGGGGGGGAAGAGACCCAGTACTTC. Encoded protein: CSALRTSGGEETQYF.

V usage is TRBV7-2 and J usage is TRBJ2-5; maybe TRBD2 (6 bases). This CDR3 is 15 amino acids long. Trimming took off 2 bases at V and 3 bases at J, with 13 bases between the two ends. Germline CDR1 reads SGHTA; CDR2 reads FQGNSA. The CDR3 DNA sequence: TGTGCCAGCAGCTTAAGAACGGGACTGAAAGAGACCCAGTACTTC. Protein sequence: CASSLRTGLKETQYF. The full variable domain, completed using reference TRBV7-2 and TRBJ2-5, is GAGVSQSPSNKVTEKGKDVELRCDPISGHTALYWYRQSLGQGLEFLIYFQGNSAPDKSGLPSDRFSAERTGGSVSTLTIQRTQQEDSAVYLCASSLRTGLKETQYFGPGTRLLVL.

The chain is built from TRBV6-6 and TRBJ1-5; a weak D match, TRBD1 (6 bases). The CDR3 spans 14 residues. Germline CDR1 MNHNY, CDR2 SVGAGI (reference sequence). Trimming took off 7 bases at V and 4 bases at J, with 14 bases between the two ends. The CDR3 spells CASMGGAGNQPQHF. In DNA, the CDR3 is TGTGCCAGCATGGGGGGCGCAGGAAATCAGCCCCAGCATTTT.

This clonotype was recorded a few times. The rearrangement joins TRBV20-1 to TRBJ1-2; D gene uncertain. V gave up 5 bases and J gave up 0 bases, with 13 bases separating them. The CDR3 has 14 residues. Germline V gene data show CDR1 as DFQATT and CDR2 as SNEGSKA (reference sequence). The CDR3 is CSAASKLANYGYTF. The CDR3 DNA reads TGCAGTGCTGCTTCAAAGTTAGCTAACTATGGCTACACCTTC.

This clonotype was picked up one time. The junction differs from germline at one of its ends, possibly a read error. This rearrangement joins TRBV7-2 to TRBJ2-1; TRBD2 matches 8 bases. This CDR3 region has 14 residues. Germline V gene lookup returns CDR1 SGHTA and CDR2 FQGNSA. The chain's CDR3 is CASSRSGLVTEQLF. The CDR3 coding sequence is TGTGCCAGCAGCCGTTCGGGACTAGTGACTGAGCAGCTCTTC.

The chain combines TRBV3-1 with TRBJ1-1, with TRBD1 as a possible D gene (6 bases). The CDR3 extends over 13 amino acids. The V end lost 3 bases, the J end lost 8 bases, and 13 bases lay between the germline ends. Germline V gives CDR1 LGHDT, CDR2 YNNKEL (reference sequence). The CDR3 here is CASSQQTGFEAFF. CDR3 bases: TGTGCCAGCAGCCAGCAAACAGGGTTCGAAGCTTTCTTT.

V is TRBV27 and J is TRBJ1-1, with D possibly matching TRBD1 (5 bases). The V and J ends lost 6 bases and 8 bases respectively, with 13 bases between them. There are 12 residues in the CDR3. Germline CDR1 and CDR2: MNHEY and SMNVEV (reference sequence). CDR3: CASRTRRDEAFF. CDR3 in DNA: TGTGCCAGCAGGACAAGACGGGACGAAGCTTTCTTT.

Note on this clonotype: Mismatch with germline at one junction end may stem from a read error. The chain uses TRBV3-1 and TRBJ2-5, with D perhaps given as TRBD1 or TRBD2 (5 bases each). The CDR3 runs 16 residues. Germline assignment: CDR1 LGHDT and CDR2 YNNKEL (reference sequence). The CDR3 loop is CASSQTASKGRETQCF. CDR3 in DNA: TGTGCCAGCAGCCAGACCGCAAGTAAGGGGAGAGAGACCCAGTGCTTC.

The V call is TRBV7-8, the J call TRBJ2-1; D perhaps matches TRBD2 (5 bases). The CDR3 consists of 16 residues. Germline V gene lookup returns CDR1 SGHVS and CDR2 FQNEAQ. Trimming removed 2 bases from V and 5 bases from J, with 16 bases in between. The CDR3 DNA is TGTGCCAGCAGCTTAAGGTCCGGCCGGGGTCACAATGAGCAGTTCTTC. It is translated as CASSLRSGRGHNEQFF.

This clonotype was seen ten or more times. The chain is built from TRBV5-1 and TRBJ1-1; D is unresolved. Trimming took 0 bases from V and 5 from J, leaving 14 bases between them. CDR3 length: 15 residues. Per germline, CDR1 SGHRS and CDR2 YFSETQ. DNA of the CDR3: TGCGCCAGCAGCTTGGGGAGGTTCGGCCAGACTGAAGCTTTCTTT. It translates to CASSLGRFGQTEAFF.

The gene calls are TRBV9 and TRBJ1-6; 9 positions match TRBD1. Germline values: CDR1 SGDLS, CDR2 YYNGEE. This CDR3 contains 15 residues. With V trimmed by 0 bases and J by 9 bases, 4 bases remained unmatched. The CDR3: CASSVGGQGLSPLHF. CDR3 sequence (DNA): TGTGCCAGCAGCGTAGGGGGACAGGGCCTTTCACCCCTCCACTTT.

V is TRBV5-1 and J is TRBJ2-1; 11 bases align to TRBD2. The V gene end was trimmed by 4 bases and the J gene end by 5 bases; junction bases not matched to a gene: 14. The germline V gene has CDR1 SGHRS and CDR2 YFSETQ. The CDR3 covers 18 residues. The CDR3 DNA is TGCGCCAGCAGCCCGGGACTAGCGGCAAATAAAATTAACAATGAGCAGTTCTTC. It codes for CASSPGLAANKINNEQFF. The full variable domain, completed using reference TRBV5-1 and TRBJ2-1, is KAGVTQTPRYLIKTRGQQVTLSCSPISGHRSVSWYQQTPGQGLQFLFEYFSETQRNKGNFPGRFSGRQFSNSRSEMNVSTLELGDSALYLCASSPGLAANKINNEQFFGPGTRLTVL.

The chain is built from TRBV30 and TRBJ1-4; no clear D. The CDR3 spans 13 residues. Trimming removed 1 base from V and 0 bases from J, with 3 bases in between. Germline assignment: CDR1 GTSNPN and CDR2 SVGIG (reference sequence). CDR3 residues: CAWSGSTNEKLFF. Here the CDR3 DNA reads TGTGCCTGGAGTGGCTCAACTAATGAAAAACTGTTTTTT.

CDR3 residues: CSARSPGGEKLFF. In DNA, the CDR3 is TGCAGTGCTAGGAGCCCCGGTGGCGAAAAACTGTTTTTT. The chain carries TRBV20-1 and TRBJ1-4; no clear D gene. Trimming pared 3 bases from V and 8 bases from J, leaving 13 bases between. The CDR3 is 13 amino acids. CDR1 and CDR2 (germline): DFQATT, SNEGSKA (reference sequence).

This clonotype was detected a few times. CDR3 loop: CASSSIGGPSYEQYF. The CDR3 nucleotides read TGCGCCAGCAGCTCTATCGGGGGGCCCTCCTACGAGCAGTACTTC. V usage is TRBV4-1 and J usage is TRBJ2-7; D is possibly TRBD2 (7 bases). This CDR3 region has 15 residues. Trimming removed 5 bases at V and 0 bases at J, with 14 bases between. The V gene's germline CDR1 is MGHRA and CDR2 YSYEKL.

This clonotype has a handful of counts. The chain couples TRBV20-1 to TRBJ2-5; the D gene could be TRBD1 or TRBD2 (7 bases each). The CDR3 totals 13 residues. The V and J ends lost 8 bases and 5 bases respectively, with 18 bases between them. Germline CDR1 DFQATT, CDR2 SNEGSKA (reference sequence). The CDR3 coding sequence is TGCAGTCTCCAGGGGGGGGCCCAGGAGACCCAGTACTTC. Its protein product is CSLQGGAQETQYF.

This clonotype was recorded a few times. This sequence joins TRBV2 and TRBJ2-5; TRBD1 is a possible D gene (6 bases). The J call may not be correct, given that the DNA end is closer to TRBJ2-7. The CDR3 covers 15 residues. Germline V gene data show CDR1 as SNHLY and CDR2 as FYNNEI. The CDR3 loop is CASRPPLRGTYEQYF. In nucleotides, the CDR3 is TGTGCCAGCAGACCCCCTTTAAGGGGGACCTACGAGCAGTACTTC.

This clonotype was picked up a small number of times. The gene calls are TRBV5-6 and TRBJ2-7; TRBD1 aligns across 7 bases. Germline V CDR1 and CDR2: SGHDT, YYEEEE. CDR3 length: 14 amino acids. J gave up 2 bases and V 2 bases, and 4 bases lay outside the gene matches. CDR3 amino acids: CASSFQGVPYEQYF. DNA of the CDR3: TGTGCCAGCAGCTTCCAGGGGGTCCCCTACGAGCAGTACTTC. The full variable domain, in which reference TRBV5-6 and TRBJ2-7 provide the parts outside the CDR3, is DAGVTQSPTHLIKTRGQQVTLRCSPKSGHDTVSWYQQALGQGPQFIFQYYEEEERQRGNFPDRFSGHQFPNYSSELNVNALLLGDSALYLCASSFQGVPYEQYFGPGTRLTVT.

This chain links TRBV20-1 with TRBJ2-1; 7 nucleotides match TRBD2. The V and J ends lost 6 bases and 0 bases, in that order; junction bases with no gene match: 5. This CDR3 is built from 14 residues. CDR1 DFQATT and CDR2 SNEGSKA come from the germline V gene (reference sequence). The CDR3 DNA reads TGCAGTGCAAAAGGGAGGGACTCCTACAATGAGCAGTTCTTC. It encodes CSAKGRDSYNEQFF.

V and J are TRBV5-4 and TRBJ2-7, with D maybe TRBD1 (5 bases). V lost 5 bases and J 2 bases, leaving 17 bases between the germline ends. The CDR3 contains 15 residues. CDR1 SGHNT and CDR2 YYREEE come from the germline V gene (reference sequence). The CDR3 DNA reads TGTGCCAGCAGGCATATGACAGCCCTAACCTACGAGCAGTACTTC. Translation: CASRHMTALTYEQYF.

The chain is built from TRBV3-1 and TRBJ2-3, with TRBD1 matching 7 bases. The length of the CDR3 is 12 residues. With V trimmed by 4 bases and J by 7 bases, 2 bases remained unmatched. The germline gives CDR1 LGHDT, CDR2 YNNKEL (reference sequence). This CDR3 is CASSPQGHTQYF. DNA of the CDR3: TGTGCCAGCAGCCCACAGGGGCATACGCAGTATTTT.

This chain links TRBV7-2 with TRBJ1-1, with 9 bases aligning to TRBD1. Losses at the gene ends were 5 bases for V and 4 bases for J; bases not matched to a gene: 11. CDR3 size: 16 residues. CDR1 is SGHTA and CDR2 is FQGNSA in the germline V gene. CDR3 DNA: TGTGCCAGCAGCCCTGGAAGGGCGACAGGGGGCACTGAAGCTTTCTTT. It translates to CASSPGRATGGTEAFF.